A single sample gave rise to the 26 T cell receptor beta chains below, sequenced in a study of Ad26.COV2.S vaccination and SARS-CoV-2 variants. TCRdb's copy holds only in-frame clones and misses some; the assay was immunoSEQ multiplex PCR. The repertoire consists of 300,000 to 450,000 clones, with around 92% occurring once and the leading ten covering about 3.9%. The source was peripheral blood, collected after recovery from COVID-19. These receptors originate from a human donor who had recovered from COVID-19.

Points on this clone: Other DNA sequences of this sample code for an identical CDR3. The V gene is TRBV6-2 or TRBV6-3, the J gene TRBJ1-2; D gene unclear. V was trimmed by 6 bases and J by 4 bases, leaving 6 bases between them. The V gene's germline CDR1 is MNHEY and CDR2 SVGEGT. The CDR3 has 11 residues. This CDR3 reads CASSLLYGYTF. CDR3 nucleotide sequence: TGTGCCAGCAGCCTCCTCTATGGCTACACCTTC.

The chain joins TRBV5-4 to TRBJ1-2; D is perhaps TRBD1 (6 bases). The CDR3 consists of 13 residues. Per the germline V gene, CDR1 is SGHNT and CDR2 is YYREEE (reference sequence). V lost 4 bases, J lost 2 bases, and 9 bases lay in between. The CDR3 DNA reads TGTGCCAGCAGCCGAACAGGGAACTATGGCTACACCTTC. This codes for CASSRTGNYGYTF.

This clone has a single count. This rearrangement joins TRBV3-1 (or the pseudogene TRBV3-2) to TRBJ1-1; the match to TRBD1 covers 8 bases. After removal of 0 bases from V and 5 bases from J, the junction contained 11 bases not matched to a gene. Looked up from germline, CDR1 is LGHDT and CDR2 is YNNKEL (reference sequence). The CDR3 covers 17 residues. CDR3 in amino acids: CASSQDRGRESITEAFF. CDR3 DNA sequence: TGTGCCAGCAGCCAAGACAGGGGGCGAGAGTCGATTACTGAAGCTTTCTTT.

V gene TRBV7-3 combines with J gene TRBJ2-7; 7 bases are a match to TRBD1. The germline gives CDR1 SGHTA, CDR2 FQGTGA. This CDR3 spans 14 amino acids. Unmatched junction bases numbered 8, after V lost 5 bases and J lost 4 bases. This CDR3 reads CASSLGDSRYEQYF. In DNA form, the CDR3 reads TGTGCCAGCAGCCTCGGGGACAGTCGGTACGAGCAGTACTTC.

The CDR3 sequence: CASSQEYQAATYEQYF. As DNA, the CDR3 is TGCGCCAGCAGCCAAGAATATCAAGCGGCCACCTACGAGCAGTACTTC. The rearrangement uses TRBV4-3 and TRBJ2-7, with a possible D match to TRBD2 (5 bases). This CDR3 has 16 residues. The V end was cut by 0 bases, the J end by 2 bases, with 14 bases between. Per the germline V gene, CDR1 is LGHNA and CDR2 is YSLEER.

DNA of the CDR3: TGTGCCAGCAGATTGGGGGGGGGCGGTGAAAAACTGTTTTTT. Its translation is CASRLGGGGEKLFF. The chain combines TRBV27 with TRBJ1-4; tentative D call: TRBD1 (6 bases). Germline values: CDR1 MNHEY, CDR2 SMNVEV (reference sequence). V was shortened by 6 bases and J by 7 bases, with 15 bases between the two germline ends. CDR3 size: 14 residues.

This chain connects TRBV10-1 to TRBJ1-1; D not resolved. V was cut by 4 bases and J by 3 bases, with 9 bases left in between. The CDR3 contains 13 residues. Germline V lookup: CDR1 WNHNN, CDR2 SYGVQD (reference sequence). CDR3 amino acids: CASSAARDTEAFF. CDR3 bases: TGCGCCAGCAGTGCAGCTCGGGACACTGAAGCTTTCTTT.

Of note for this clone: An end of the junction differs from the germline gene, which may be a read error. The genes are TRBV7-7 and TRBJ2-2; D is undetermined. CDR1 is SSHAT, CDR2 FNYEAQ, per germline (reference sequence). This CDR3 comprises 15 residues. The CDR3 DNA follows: TGTGCTAGCAGCTCCATGGACCAGGACCTCGGGGAGCTGTTTTTT. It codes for CASSSMDQDLGELFF.

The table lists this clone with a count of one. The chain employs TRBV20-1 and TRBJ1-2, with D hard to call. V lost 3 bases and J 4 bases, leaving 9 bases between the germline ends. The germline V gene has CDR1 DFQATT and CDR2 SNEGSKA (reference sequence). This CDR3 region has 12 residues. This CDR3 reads CSASQPPYGYTF. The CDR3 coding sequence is TGCAGTGCTAGTCAGCCACCCTATGGCTACACCTTC.

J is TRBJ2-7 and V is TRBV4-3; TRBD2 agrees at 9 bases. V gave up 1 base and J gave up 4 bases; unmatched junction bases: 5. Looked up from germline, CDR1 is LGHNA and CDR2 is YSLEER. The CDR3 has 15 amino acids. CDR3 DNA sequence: TGCGCCAGCAGCCAAGTGGCTAGCGGGGATTACGAGCAGTACTTC. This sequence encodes CASSQVASGDYEQYF.

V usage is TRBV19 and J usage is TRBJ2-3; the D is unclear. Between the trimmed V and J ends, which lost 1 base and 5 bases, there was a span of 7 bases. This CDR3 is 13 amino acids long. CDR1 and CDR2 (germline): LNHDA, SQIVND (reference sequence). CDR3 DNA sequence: TGTGCCAGTAGTATAGGGTTGGAAGATACGCAGTATTTT. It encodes CASSIGLEDTQYF.

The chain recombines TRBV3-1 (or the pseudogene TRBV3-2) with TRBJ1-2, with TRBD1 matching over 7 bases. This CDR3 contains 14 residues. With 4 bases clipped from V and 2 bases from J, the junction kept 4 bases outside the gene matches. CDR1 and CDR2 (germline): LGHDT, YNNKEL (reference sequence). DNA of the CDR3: TGTGCCAGCAGCCCAAGGACAGGCAACTATGGCTACACCTTC. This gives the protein CASSPRTGNYGYTF.

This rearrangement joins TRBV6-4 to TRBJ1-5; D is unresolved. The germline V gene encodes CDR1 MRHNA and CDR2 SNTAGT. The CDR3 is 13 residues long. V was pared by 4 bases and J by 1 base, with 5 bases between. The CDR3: CASSAGSNQPQHF. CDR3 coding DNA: TGTGCCAGCAGTGCGGGGAGCAATCAGCCCCAGCATTTT.

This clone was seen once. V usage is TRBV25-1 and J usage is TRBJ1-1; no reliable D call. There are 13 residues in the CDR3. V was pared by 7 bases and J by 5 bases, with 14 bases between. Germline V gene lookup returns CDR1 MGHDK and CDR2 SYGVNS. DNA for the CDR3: TGTGCCAGCACCCCAAGTGGGGTTACTGAAGCTTTCTTT. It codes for CASTPSGVTEAFF.

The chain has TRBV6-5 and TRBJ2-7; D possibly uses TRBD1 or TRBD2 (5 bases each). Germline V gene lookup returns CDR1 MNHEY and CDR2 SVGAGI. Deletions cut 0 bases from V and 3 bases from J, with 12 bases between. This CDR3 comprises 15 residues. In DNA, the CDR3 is TGTGCCAGCAGTTACTCATCCGGGGCCAACTACGAGCAGTACTTC. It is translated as CASSYSSGANYEQYF.

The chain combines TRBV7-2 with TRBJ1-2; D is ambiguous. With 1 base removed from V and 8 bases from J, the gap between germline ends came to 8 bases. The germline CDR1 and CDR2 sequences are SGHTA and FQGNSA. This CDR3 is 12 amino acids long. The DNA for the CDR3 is TGTGCCAGCAGCTTAGTCCAGAGGGGCTACACCTTC. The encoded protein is CASSLVQRGYTF.

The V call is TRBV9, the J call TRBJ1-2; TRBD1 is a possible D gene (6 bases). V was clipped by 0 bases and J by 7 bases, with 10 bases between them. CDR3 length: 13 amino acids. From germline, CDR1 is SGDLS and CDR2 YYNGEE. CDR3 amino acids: CASSVGQGFGYTF. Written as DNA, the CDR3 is TGTGCCAGCAGCGTAGGGCAGGGGTTTGGCTACACCTTC.

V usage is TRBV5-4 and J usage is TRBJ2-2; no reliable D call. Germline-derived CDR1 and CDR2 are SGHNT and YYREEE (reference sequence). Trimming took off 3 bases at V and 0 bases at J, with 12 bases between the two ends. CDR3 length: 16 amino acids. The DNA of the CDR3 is TGTGCCAGCAGCTATTACGGAATCGCGAACACCGGGGAGCTGTTTTTT. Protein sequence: CASSYYGIANTGELFF.

The CDR3 is CASSEGGGRNQPQHF. DNA of the CDR3: TGTGCCAGCAGTGAGGGGGGGGGCCGCAATCAGCCCCAGCATTTT. The genes are TRBV6-1 and TRBJ1-5; D might be TRBD1 (6 bases). Germline V lookup: CDR1 MNHNS, CDR2 SASEGT. Trimming removed 3 bases at V and 2 bases at J, with 11 bases between. CDR3 size: 15 residues.

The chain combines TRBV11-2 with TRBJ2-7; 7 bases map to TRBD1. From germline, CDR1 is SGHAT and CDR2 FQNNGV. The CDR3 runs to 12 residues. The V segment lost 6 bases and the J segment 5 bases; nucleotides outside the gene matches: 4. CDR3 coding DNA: TGTGCCAGCAGGTCGGGACAGAACGAGCAGTACTTC. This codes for CASRSGQNEQYF.

The CDR3 DNA is TGTGCCAGCACCCGGGGGTACGAGCAGTACTTC. Translated, it gives CASTRGYEQYF. The chain combines TRBV21-1 with TRBJ2-7; the table names TRBD2, a call not compared with the DNA. TRBV21-1 represents a pseudogene. This CDR3 comprises 11 residues.

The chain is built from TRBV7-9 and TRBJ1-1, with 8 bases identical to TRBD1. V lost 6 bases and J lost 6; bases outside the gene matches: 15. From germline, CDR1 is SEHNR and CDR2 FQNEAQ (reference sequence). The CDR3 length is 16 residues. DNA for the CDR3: TGTGCCAGCAGTTCGGACAGGGCATCGCTTAGGGCTGAAGCTTTCTTT. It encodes CASSSDRASLRAEAFF.

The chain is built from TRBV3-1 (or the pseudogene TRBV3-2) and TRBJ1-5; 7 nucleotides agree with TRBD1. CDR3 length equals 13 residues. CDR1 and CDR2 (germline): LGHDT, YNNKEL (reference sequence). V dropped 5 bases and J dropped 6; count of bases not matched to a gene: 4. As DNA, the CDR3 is TGTGCCAGCAGCGGGACAGTCGGTCAGCCCCAGCATTTT. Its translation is CASSGTVGQPQHF.

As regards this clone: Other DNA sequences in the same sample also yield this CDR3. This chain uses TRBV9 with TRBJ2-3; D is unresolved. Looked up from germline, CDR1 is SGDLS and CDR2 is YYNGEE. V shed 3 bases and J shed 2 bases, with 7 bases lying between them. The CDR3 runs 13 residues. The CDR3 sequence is CASSARPTDTQYF. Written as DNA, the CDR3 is TGTGCCAGCAGCGCCCGTCCCACAGATACGCAGTATTTT.

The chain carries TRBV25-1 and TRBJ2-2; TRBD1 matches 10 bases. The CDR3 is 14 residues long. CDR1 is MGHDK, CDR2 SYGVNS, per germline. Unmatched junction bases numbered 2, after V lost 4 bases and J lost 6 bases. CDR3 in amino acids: CASSGTGGAGELFF. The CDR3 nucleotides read TGTGCCAGCAGTGGGACAGGGGGGGCCGGGGAGCTGTTTTTT.

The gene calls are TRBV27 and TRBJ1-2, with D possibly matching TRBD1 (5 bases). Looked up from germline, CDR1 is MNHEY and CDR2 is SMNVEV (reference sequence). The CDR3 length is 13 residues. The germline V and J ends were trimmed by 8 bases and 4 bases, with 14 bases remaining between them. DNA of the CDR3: TGTGCCAGCGGATCCGGGGCCCTCTATGGCTACACCTTC. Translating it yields CASGSGALYGYTF.